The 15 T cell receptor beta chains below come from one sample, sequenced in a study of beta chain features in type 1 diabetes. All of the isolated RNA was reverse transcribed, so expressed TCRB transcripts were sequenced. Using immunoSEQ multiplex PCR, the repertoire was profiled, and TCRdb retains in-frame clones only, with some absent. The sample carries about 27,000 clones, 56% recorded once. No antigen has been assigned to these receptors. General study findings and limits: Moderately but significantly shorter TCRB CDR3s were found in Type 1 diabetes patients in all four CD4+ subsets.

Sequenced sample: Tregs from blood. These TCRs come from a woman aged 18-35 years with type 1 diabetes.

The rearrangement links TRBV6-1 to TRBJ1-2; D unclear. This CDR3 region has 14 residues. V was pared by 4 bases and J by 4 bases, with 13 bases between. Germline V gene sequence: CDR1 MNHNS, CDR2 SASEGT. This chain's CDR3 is CASSVREGTYGYTF. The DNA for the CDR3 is TGTGCCAGCAGTGTTCGAGAGGGCACCTATGGCTACACCTTC.

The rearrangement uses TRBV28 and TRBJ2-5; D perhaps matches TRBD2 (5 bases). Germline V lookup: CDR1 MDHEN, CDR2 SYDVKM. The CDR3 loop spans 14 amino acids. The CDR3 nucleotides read TGTGCTGGCTCTGTGGCTAGCCGTCCGGAGACCCAGTACTTC. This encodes CAGSVASRPETQYF. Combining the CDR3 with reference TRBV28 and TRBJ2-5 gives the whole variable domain DVKVTQSSRYLVKRTGEKVFLECVQDMDHENMFWYRQDPGLGLRLIYFSYDVKMKEKGDIPEGYSVSREKKERFSLILESASTNQTSMYLCAGSVASRPETQYFGPGTRLLVL.

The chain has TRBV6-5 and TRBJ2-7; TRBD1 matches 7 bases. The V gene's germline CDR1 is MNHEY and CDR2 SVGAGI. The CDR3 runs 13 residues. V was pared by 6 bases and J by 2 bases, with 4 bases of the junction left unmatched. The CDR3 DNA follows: TGTGCCAGCAGACCACAGGGGACCTACGAGCAGTACGTC. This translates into CASRPQGTYEQYV.

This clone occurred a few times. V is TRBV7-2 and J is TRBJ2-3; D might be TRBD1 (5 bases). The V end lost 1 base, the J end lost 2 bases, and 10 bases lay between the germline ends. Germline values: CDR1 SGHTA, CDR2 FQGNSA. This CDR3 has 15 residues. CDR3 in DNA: TGTGCCAGCAGCTTAGGGGTAGGGGTCACAGATACGCAGTATTTT. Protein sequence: CASSLGVGVTDTQYF.

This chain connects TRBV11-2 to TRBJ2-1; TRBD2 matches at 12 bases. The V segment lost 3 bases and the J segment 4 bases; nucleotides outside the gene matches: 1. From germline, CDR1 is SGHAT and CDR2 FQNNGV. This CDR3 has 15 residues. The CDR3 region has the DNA TGTGCCAGCAGCTTCCTAGCGGGAGGGTACAATGAGCAGTTCTTC. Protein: CASSFLAGGYNEQFF. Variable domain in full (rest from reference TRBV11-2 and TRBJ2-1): EAGVAQSPRYKIIEKRQSVAFWCNPISGHATLYWYQQILGQGPKLLIQFQNNGVVDDSQLPKDRFSAERLKGVDSTLKIQPAKLEDSAVYLCASSFLAGGYNEQFFGPGTRLTVL.

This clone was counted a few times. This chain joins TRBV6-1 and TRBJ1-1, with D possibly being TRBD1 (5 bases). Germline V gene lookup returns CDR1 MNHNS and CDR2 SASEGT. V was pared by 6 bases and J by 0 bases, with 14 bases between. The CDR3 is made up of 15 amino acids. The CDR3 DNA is TGTGCCAGCAGCCGAAAATGGGACTTGAACACTGAAGCTTTCTTT. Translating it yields CASSRKWDLNTEAFF.

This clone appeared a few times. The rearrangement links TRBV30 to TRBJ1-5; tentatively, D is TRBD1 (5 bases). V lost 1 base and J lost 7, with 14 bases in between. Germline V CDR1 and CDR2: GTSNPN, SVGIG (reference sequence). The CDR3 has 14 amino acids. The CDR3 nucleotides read TGTGCCTGGAGTGCGTTACAAGGGGAACAGCCCCAGCATTTT. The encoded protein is CAWSALQGEQPQHF.

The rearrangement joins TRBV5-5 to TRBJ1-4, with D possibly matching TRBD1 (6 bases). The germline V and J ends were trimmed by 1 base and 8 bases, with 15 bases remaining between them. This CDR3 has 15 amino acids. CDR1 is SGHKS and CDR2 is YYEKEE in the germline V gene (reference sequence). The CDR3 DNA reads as TGTGCCAGCAGCTTGAGCTGGGGGCGCGACGAAAAACTGTTTTTT. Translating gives CASSLSWGRDEKLFF.

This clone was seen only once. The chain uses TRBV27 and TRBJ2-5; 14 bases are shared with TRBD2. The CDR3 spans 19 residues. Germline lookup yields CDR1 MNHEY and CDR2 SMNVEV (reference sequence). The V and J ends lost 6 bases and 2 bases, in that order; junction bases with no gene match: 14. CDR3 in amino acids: CASSPLQGLAGERQETQYF. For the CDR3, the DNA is TGTGCCAGCAGCCCACTCCAGGGACTAGCGGGAGAGAGACAAGAGACCCAGTACTTC.

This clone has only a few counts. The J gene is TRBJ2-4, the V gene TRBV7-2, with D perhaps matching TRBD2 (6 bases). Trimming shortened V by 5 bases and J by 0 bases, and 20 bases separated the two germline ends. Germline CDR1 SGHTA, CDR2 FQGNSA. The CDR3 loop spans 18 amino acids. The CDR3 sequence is CASSLFSFGGTAKNIQYF. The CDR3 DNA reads TGTGCCAGCAGCCTCTTTTCGTTTGGCGGGACAGCCAAAAACATTCAGTACTTC.

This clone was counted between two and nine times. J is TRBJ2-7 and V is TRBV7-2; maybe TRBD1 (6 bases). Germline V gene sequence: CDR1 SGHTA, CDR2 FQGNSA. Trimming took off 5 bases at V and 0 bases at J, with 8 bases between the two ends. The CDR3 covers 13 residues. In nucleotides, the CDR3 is TGTGCCAGCAGCCAACAGGGCTCCTACGAGCAGTACTTC. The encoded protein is CASSQQGSYEQYF.

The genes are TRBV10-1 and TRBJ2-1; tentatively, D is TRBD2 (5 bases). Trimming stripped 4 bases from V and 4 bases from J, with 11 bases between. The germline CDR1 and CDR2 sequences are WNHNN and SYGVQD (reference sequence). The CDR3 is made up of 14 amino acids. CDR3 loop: CASSASGLYNEQFF. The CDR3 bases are TGCGCCAGCAGTGCCAGCGGTTTGTACAATGAGCAGTTCTTC.

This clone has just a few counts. CDR3 in amino acids: CASSLVGGGGLIYEQYV. CDR3 sequence (DNA): TGTGCCAGCAGCTTAGTTGGGGGTGGGGGACTGATCTACGAGCAGTACGTC. The V gene is TRBV7-2, the J gene TRBJ2-7; the D gene is possibly TRBD2 (6 bases). The germline V gene has CDR1 SGHTA and CDR2 FQGNSA. Between the trimmed V and J ends, which lost 1 base and 3 bases, there was a span of 19 bases. The CDR3 has 17 residues.

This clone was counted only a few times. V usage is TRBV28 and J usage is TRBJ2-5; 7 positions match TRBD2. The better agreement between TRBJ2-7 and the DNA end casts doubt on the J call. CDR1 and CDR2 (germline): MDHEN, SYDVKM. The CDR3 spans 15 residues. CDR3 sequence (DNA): TGTGCCAGCAGCACCGGGACTACCTTTCTTTACGAGCAGTACTTC. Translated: CASSTGTTFLYEQYF.

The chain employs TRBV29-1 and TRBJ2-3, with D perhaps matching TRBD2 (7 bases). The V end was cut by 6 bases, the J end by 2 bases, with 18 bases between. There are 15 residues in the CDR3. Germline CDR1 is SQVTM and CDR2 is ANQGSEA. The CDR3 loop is CSVYGGGTNTDTQYF. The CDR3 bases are TGCAGCGTATACGGAGGGGGGACTAACACAGATACGCAGTATTTT.